The 5 T cell receptor beta chains below come from one sample, sequenced in a study of cytomegalovirus exposure and HLA in healthy donors. It was with 60 Vbeta and 13 Jbeta primers that the PCR ran. Clones were sequenced by immunoSEQ multiplex PCR, and TCRdb holds only the in-frame ones, with some missing. The repertoire has around 68,000 clones, roughly 70% of them found once; the top ten carry approximately 11%. Sequencing was performed on PBMCs. Receptor source: a woman aged 30 to 39 in good health and CMV-seronegative.

This clone is a singleton in its sample. The chain links TRBV19 to TRBJ2-5, with 10 positions matching TRBD1. Germline CDR1 LNHDA, CDR2 SQIVND (reference sequence). J gave up 4 bases and V 7 bases, and 6 bases lay outside the gene matches. The CDR3 totals 14 residues. The CDR3 region has the DNA TGTGCCAGTAAGGACAGGGGGAGTGGAGAGACCCAGTACTTC. Translating it yields CASKDRGSGETQYF.

The chain recombines TRBV2 with TRBJ1-3; 7 bases match TRBD1. Trimming took 0 bases from V and 0 from J; bases not matched to a gene: 5. CDR3 size: 17 residues. Germline CDR1 and CDR2: SNHLY and FYNNEI. CDR3 in amino acids: CASSEARTGGSGNTIYF. DNA for the CDR3: TGTGCCAGCAGTGAAGCTCGGACAGGTGGCTCTGGAAACACCATATATTTT.

This chain joins TRBV9 and TRBJ2-7; D may be TRBD2 (7 bases). Germline V lookup: CDR1 SGDLS, CDR2 YYNGEE. This CDR3 is built from 16 residues. V lost 1 base to trimming and J lost 5 bases, with 19 bases between them. CDR3 in DNA: TGTGCCAGCAGCGTAAACCCGAGGGGGGGAGAGAACGAGCAGTACTTC. Residues: CASSVNPRGGENEQYF.

The CDR3 region has the DNA TGTGCCAGCAGCCTCGGGACTTCTGCCTATTATAGCAATCAGCCCCAGCATTTT. Its translation: CASSLGTSAYYSNQPQHF. The J gene is TRBJ1-5, the V gene TRBV28, with a possible D match to TRBD1 (5 bases). Between the trimmed V and J ends, which lost 6 bases and 0 bases, there was a span of 21 bases. The CDR3 is 18 amino acids. Germline-derived CDR1 and CDR2 are MDHEN and SYDVKM.

The rearrangement links TRBV2 to TRBJ1-4; 7 bases match TRBD1. The germline CDR1 and CDR2 sequences are SNHLY and FYNNEI. This CDR3 region has 14 residues. Germline trimming cut 3 bases from V and 9 bases from J; bases unmatched to any gene: 7. The CDR3 nucleotides are TGTGCCAGCAGTGAGACAGGGATGTTGAAAAAACTGTTTTTT. It codes for CASSETGMLKKLFF.